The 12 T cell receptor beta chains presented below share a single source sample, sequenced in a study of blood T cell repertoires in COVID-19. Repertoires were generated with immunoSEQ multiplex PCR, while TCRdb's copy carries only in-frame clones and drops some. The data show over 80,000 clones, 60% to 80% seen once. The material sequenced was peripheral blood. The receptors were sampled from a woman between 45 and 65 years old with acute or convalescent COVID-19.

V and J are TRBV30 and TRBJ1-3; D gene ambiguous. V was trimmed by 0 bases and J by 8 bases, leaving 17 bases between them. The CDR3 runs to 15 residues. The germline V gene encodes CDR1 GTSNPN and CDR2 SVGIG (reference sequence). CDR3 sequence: CAWSVGPPGRDTIYF. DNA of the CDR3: TGTGCCTGGAGTGTAGGCCCCCCGGGTCGGGACACCATATATTTT. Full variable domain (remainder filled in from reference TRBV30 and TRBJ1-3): SQTIHQWPATLVQPVGSPLSLECTVEGTSNPNLYWYRQAAGRGLQLLFYSVGIGQISSEVPQNLSASRPQDRQFILSSKKLLLSDSGFYLCAWSVGPPGRDTIYFGEGSWLTVV.

CDR3 sequence: CASRNRGADTQYF. CDR3 DNA: TGTGCCAGCAGGAACAGGGGTGCAGATACGCAGTATTTT. The V and J genes are TRBV2 and TRBJ2-3; TRBD1 matches at 7 bases. Germline V gives CDR1 SNHLY, CDR2 FYNNEI. V lost 6 bases to trimming and J lost 4 bases; unmatched junction nucleotides: 4. This CDR3 contains 13 residues.

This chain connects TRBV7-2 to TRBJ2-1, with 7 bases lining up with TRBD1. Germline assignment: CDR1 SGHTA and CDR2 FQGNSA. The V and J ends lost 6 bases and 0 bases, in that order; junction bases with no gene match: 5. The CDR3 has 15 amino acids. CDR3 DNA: TGTGCCAGCAGAAAGGACAGGAGCTCCTACAATGAGCAGTTCTTC. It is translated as CASRKDRSSYNEQFF.

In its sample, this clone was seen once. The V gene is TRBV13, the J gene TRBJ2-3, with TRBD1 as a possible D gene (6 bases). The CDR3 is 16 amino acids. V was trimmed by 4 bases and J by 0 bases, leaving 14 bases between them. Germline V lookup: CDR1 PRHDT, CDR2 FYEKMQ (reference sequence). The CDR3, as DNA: TGTGCCAGCAGCTATCGCAGGGGTGAAAGCACAGATACGCAGTATTTT. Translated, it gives CASSYRRGESTDTQYF.

The CDR3 here is CASSDPTQGAMETQYF. Written as DNA, the CDR3 is TGTGCCAGCAGTGATCCGACACAGGGGGCGATGGAGACCCAGTACTTC. The chain recombines TRBV2 with TRBJ2-5, with TRBD1 identical over 9 bases. CDR1 and CDR2 (germline): SNHLY, FYNNEI. The CDR3 has 16 amino acids. Trimming took 3 bases from V and 5 from J; bases not matched to a gene: 10. The whole variable domain, remainder taken from reference TRBV2 and TRBJ2-5, is EPEVTQTPSHQVTQMGQEVILRCVPISNHLYFYWYRQILGQKVEFLVSFYNNEISEKSEIFDDQFSVERPDGSNFTLKIRSTKLEDSAMYFCASSDPTQGAMETQYFGPGTRLLVL.

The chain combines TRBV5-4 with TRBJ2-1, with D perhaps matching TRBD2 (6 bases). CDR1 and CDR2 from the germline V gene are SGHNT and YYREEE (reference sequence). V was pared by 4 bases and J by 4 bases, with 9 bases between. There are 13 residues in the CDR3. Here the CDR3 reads CASSGGTYNEQFF. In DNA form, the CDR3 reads TGTGCCAGCAGCGGGGGGACTTACAATGAGCAGTTCTTC.

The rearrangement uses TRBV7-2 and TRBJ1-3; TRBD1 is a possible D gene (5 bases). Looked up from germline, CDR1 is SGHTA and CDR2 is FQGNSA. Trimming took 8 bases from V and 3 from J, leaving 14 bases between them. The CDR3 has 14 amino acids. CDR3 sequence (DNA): TGTGCCAGCGGGGGGAGGCGGGGTGGAAACACCATATATTTT. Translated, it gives CASGGRRGGNTIYF. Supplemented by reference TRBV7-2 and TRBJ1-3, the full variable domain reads GAGVSQSPSNKVTEKGKDVELRCDPISGHTALYWYRQSLGQGLEFLIYFQGNSAPDKSGLPSDRFSAERTGGSVSTLTIQRTQQEDSAVYLCASGGRRGGNTIYFGEGSWLTVV.

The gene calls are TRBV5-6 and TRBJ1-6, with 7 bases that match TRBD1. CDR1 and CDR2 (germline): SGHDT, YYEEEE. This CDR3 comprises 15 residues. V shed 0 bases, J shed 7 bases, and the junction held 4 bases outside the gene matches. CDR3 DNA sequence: TGTGCCAGCAGCTTGGGACAGGGATACAATTCACCCCTCCACTTT. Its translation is CASSLGQGYNSPLHF.

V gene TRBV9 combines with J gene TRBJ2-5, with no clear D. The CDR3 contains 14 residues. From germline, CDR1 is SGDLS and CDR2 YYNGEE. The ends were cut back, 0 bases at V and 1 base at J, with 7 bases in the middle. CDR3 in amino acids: CASSVENSQETQYF. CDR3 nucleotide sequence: TGTGCCAGCAGCGTAGAAAACAGCCAAGAGACCCAGTACTTC.

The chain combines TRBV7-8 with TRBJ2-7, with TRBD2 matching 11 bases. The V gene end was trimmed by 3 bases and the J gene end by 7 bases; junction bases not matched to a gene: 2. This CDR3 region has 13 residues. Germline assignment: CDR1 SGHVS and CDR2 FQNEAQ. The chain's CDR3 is CASSFSGGEEQYF. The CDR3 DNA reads TGTGCCAGCAGCTTTAGCGGGGGGGAAGAGCAGTACTTC.

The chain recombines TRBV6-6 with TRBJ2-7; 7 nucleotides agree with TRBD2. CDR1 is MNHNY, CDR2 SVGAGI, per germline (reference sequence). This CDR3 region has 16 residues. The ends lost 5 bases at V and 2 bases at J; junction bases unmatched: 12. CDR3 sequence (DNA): TGTGCCAGCAGTGGGGGGGTCGGGCTAACCACCTACGAGCAGTACTTC. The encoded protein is CASSGGVGLTTYEQYF.

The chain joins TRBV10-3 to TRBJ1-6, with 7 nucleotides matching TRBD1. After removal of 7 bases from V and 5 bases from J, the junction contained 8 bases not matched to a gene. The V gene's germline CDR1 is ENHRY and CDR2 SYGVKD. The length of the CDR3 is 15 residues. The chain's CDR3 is CAINPGQPDNSPLHF. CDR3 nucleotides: TGTGCCATCAACCCGGGACAGCCAGATAATTCACCCCTCCACTTT.